The subject of this entry is one T cell receptor beta chain. This sample was included in a study of control samples from healthy donors and cancer patients. Libraries were prepared by immunoSEQ multiplex PCR; TCRdb keeps only in-frame clonotypes and omits some of them. The sample has roughly 130,000 clones; roughly 91% are singletons. V was clipped by 7 bases and J by 8 bases; unmatched bases: 7. The germline V gene has CDR1 LNHDA and CDR2 SQIVND (reference sequence). The CDR3 has 13 amino acids. This clonotype was obtained from a man aged 45 to 65 with head and neck cancer. The rearrangement joins TRBV19 to TRBJ1-4, with 7 bases that match TRBD1. The sequencing sample was made of PBMCs. DNA for the CDR3: TGTGCCAGTACCGGGGACAGCAAAGAAAAACTGTTTTTT. Translating it yields CASTGDSKEKLFF.